Listed below are T cell receptor beta chains from one sample, sequenced in a study of identifying expanded T cells in peripheral blood. Data came from immunoSEQ multiplex PCR; TCRdb stores just in-frame clones and leaves some out. The table has about 52,000 clones, approximately 82% seen once. Sequencing was done on a sample of blood. Receptors originate from a person aged 18 to 75 in good health. Each CDR3 is given with its conserved first and last residue. D genes are given only for firm matches. Only some rows state a clone size, as once, few, many or a class for expanded clones.

j_call,clone_size,d_call,v_call,cdr3_nt,cdr3_aa
TRBJ2-5,.,.,TRBV5-1,TGCGCCAGCAGCTTGGGTGGGGAGACCCGGTACTTC,CASSLGGETRYF
TRBJ1-1,.,.,TRBV13,TGTGCCAGCAGCTTAGGAAGGGGGGAAGCTTTCTTT,CASSLGRGEAFF
TRBJ1-5,.,.,TRBV6-6,TGTGCCAGCAGTTTCCGCGGGATGGGGGGCAATCAGCCCCAGCATTTT,CASSFRGMGGNQPQHF
TRBJ2-5,few,.,TRBV2,TGTGCCAGCAGTAGGGGCTTCCTGTACCAAGAGACCCAGTACTTC,CASSRGFLYQETQYF
TRBJ1-1,.,TRBD1,TRBV5-4,TGTGCCAGCAGCCGTCAGGGGGCGCGGTACACTGAAGCTTTCTTT,CASSRQGARYTEAFF
TRBJ1-3,.,.,TRBV6-5,TGTGCCAGCACCGGGGGGAACACCATATATTTT,CASTGGNTIYF
TRBJ1-2,.,.,TRBV5-1,TGCGCCAGCAGCGCCGCCTCTTTTGCTAACTATGGCTACACCTTC,CASSAASFANYGYTF
TRBJ2-5,.,TRBD2,TRBV7-2,TGTGCCAGCAGCTTAGCCTCCACGGGGGGGCGGAAGACCCAGTACTTC,CASSLASTGGRKTQYF
TRBJ2-1,.,TRBD2,TRBV27,TGTGCCAGCAGTGGAGGGACTAGCGGTTACAATGAGCAGTTCTTC,CASSGGTSGYNEQFF
TRBJ1-5,once,.,TRBV6-1,TGTGCCAGCAGTGAACTCCGGAGGACGGGGAATCAGCCCCAGCATTTT,CASSELRRTGNQPQHF
TRBJ1-2,.,TRBD1,TRBV5-1,TGCGCCAGCAGCAAGGGACAGGGTGATGGCTACACCTTC,CASSKGQGDGYTF